The next 14 T cell receptor beta chains were all read from a single sample in a study of cytomegalovirus exposure and HLA in healthy donors (dated by TCRdb to the late 2010s). Library preparation was by the immunoSEQ multiplex PCR assay. For the multiplex PCR, a mixture combining 60 forward primers for TCR Vbeta segments and 13 reverse primers for TCR Jbeta segments was used. TCRdb obtained this table from immuneACCESS and retained in-frame rearrangements with V and J assigned. These tables miss some clones; where compared with another copy, unresolved V genes account for less than half of the shortfall, and the remainder is unexplained. The sample profile shows roughly 160,000 clones; roughly 80% of them were found once. The ten most abundant clones make up about 2.4% of the sample. Specimen: PBMCs. Every receptor here comes from a male donor in good health and CMV-seronegative.

The chain joins TRBV2 to TRBJ1-3; the match to TRBD1 covers 7 bases. V lost 10 bases, J lost 3 bases, and 3 bases stayed unmatched. This CDR3 is 12 amino acids long. Looked up from germline, CDR1 is SNHLY and CDR2 is FYNNEI. CDR3 nucleotides: TGTGCCACCACAGGGGTTGGAAACACCATATATTTT. The encoded protein is CATTGVGNTIYF.

About this clone itself: The junction shows a germline mismatch at one end, possibly a read error. The chain couples TRBV30 to TRBJ1-2; possible D gene TRBD1, 6 bases. CDR3 size: 15 residues. Germline-derived CDR1 and CDR2 are GTSNPN and SVGIG (reference sequence). This CDR3 reads CAWIRGGGFGYGYPF. The CDR3 DNA is TGTGCCTGGATCCGAGGGGGGGGATTTGGCTATGGCTACCCCTTC.

This clone appeared a few times. The chain uses TRBV6-1 and TRBJ1-5; D gene uncertain. The V and J ends lost 6 bases and 2 bases respectively, with 5 bases between them. The CDR3 extends over 12 amino acids. CDR1 is MNHNS, CDR2 SASEGT, per germline. The CDR3 reads CASSLGNQPQHF. CDR3 DNA: TGTGCCAGCAGCTTAGGCAATCAGCCCCAGCATTTT.

The chain recombines TRBV27 with TRBJ2-7, with 7 bases lining up with TRBD1. The CDR3 has 15 residues. Germline values: CDR1 MNHEY, CDR2 SMNVEV (reference sequence). With 3 bases clipped from V and 6 bases from J, the junction kept 11 bases outside the gene matches. CDR3 loop: CASSFSPVRTGEQYF. Here the CDR3 DNA reads TGTGCCAGCAGTTTCTCCCCCGTCAGGACAGGCGAGCAGTACTTC.

This chain connects TRBV29-1 to TRBJ1-3; a possible D gene is TRBD1 (6 bases). The CDR3 loop spans 14 amino acids. The V end was cut by 5 bases, the J end by 0 bases, with 11 bases between. The germline gives CDR1 SQVTM, CDR2 ANQGSEA. DNA of the CDR3: TGCAGCGTTCCAGAAGGGGGCTCTGGAAACACCATATATTTT. It codes for CSVPEGGSGNTIYF.

V usage is TRBV9 and J usage is TRBJ2-3; TRBD2 might be the D (6 bases). Trimming took off 2 bases at V and 2 bases at J, with 15 bases between the two ends. The V gene's germline CDR1 is SGDLS and CDR2 YYNGEE. There are 16 residues in the CDR3. For the CDR3, the DNA is TGTGCCAGCAGCGTTGGAGGGCTAGCAAACACAGATACGCAGTATTTT. Encoded protein: CASSVGGLANTDTQYF.

The chain links TRBV7-7 to TRBJ1-1; D not resolved. The CDR3 runs 13 residues. V was clipped by 2 bases and J by 2 bases, with 6 bases between them. Germline V CDR1 and CDR2: SSHAT, FNYEAQ (reference sequence). The CDR3 region is CASSLTLNTEAFF. Here the CDR3 DNA reads TGTGCCAGCAGCTTAACCCTAAACACTGAAGCTTTCTTT.

V and J are TRBV4-1 and TRBJ2-2, with 9 bases matching TRBD1. CDR3 size: 16 residues. V lost 5 bases, J lost 7 bases, and 11 bases stayed unmatched. CDR1 and CDR2 (germline): MGHRA, YSYEKL. This chain's CDR3 is CASSSVPGQGVGELFF. CDR3 in DNA: TGCGCCAGCAGCTCCGTGCCGGGACAGGGTGTCGGGGAGCTGTTTTTT.

This chain connects TRBV30 to TRBJ2-5, with D hard to call. The CDR3 extends over 13 amino acids. Germline V lookup: CDR1 GTSNPN, CDR2 SVGIG (reference sequence). The V end lost 0 bases, the J end lost 6 bases, and 11 bases lay between the germline ends. CDR3 DNA: TGTGCCTGGAGTGTTAGCTCCAAACAGACCCAGTACTTC. Encoded protein: CAWSVSSKQTQYF.

This chain joins TRBV18 and TRBJ2-7; TRBD1 matches at 8 bases. This CDR3 is 14 amino acids long. Germline-derived CDR1 and CDR2 are KGHSH and LQKENI. Unmatched junction bases numbered 2, after V lost 3 bases and J lost 1 base. The CDR3 nucleotides are TGTGCCAGCTCACCCCGGACAGGGTCCTACGAGCAGTACTTC. Its translation is CASSPRTGSYEQYF.

The chain joins TRBV10-3 to TRBJ2-1; 10 bases are a match to TRBD2. Looked up from germline, CDR1 is ENHRY and CDR2 is SYGVKD. This CDR3 spans 15 amino acids. With V trimmed by 2 bases and J by 4 bases, 2 bases remained unmatched. DNA of the CDR3: TGTGCCATCAGTGAGAGCGGGGGGGCTTACAATGAGCAGTTCTTC. It encodes CAISESGGAYNEQFF.

The V gene is TRBV15, the J gene TRBJ1-2; weak D call: TRBD1 (6 bases). In germline, CDR1 is LNHNV, CDR2 YYDKDF (reference sequence). Between the trimmed V and J ends, which lost 0 bases and 3 bases, there was a span of 17 bases. CDR3 length: 17 residues. DNA for the CDR3: TGTGCCACCAGCAGAGATCGAGGGACACGGATTGACTATGGCTACACCTTC. Translated, it gives CATSRDRGTRIDYGYTF.

The chain combines TRBV4-1 with TRBJ2-2; the D gene is possibly TRBD2 (5 bases). The germline V and J ends were trimmed by 0 bases and 4 bases, with 12 bases remaining between them. Germline CDR1 MGHRA, CDR2 YSYEKL. This CDR3 has 16 residues. CDR3 residues: CASSQEELGVTGELFF. DNA for the CDR3: TGCGCCAGCAGCCAAGAAGAACTAGGTGTCACCGGGGAGCTGTTTTTT.

This chain uses TRBV7-5 with TRBJ2-6; TRBD2, the D gene given by the table, was not confirmed from the DNA. TRBV7-5 is a pseudogene segment. The CDR3 runs 20 residues. CDR3 loop: CARSLECGTPPISGANVLTF. The CDR3 nucleotides read TGTGCCAGAAGCTTAGAATGCGGAACTCCCCCGATCTCTGGGGCCAACGTCCTGACTTTC.